This passage covers 16 T cell receptor beta chains from one sample sequenced in a study of blood T cell repertoires in COVID-19. Clones were read by immunoSEQ multiplex PCR, and TCRdb kept only the in-frame ones, dropping some. The table shows more than 85,000 clones, with roughly 87% occurring only once. Sequenced input: peripheral blood. Receptors originate from a man aged 50-60 years with acute or convalescent COVID-19.

V and J are TRBV6-1 and TRBJ1-2, with TRBD1 matching 9 bases. The CDR3 length is 15 residues. Germline V lookup: CDR1 MNHNS, CDR2 SASEGT. The junction had 2 bases not matched to a gene; V was cut back by 2 bases and J by 1 base. DNA for the CDR3: TGTGCCAGCAGTGAAACAGGGGGCCTTAACTATGGCTACACCTTC. Encoded protein: CASSETGGLNYGYTF.

This clone was picked up one time. This chain links TRBV15 with TRBJ2-7, with D possibly matching TRBD1 (5 bases). The CDR3 covers 17 residues. CDR1 and CDR2 (germline): LNHNV, YYDKDF (reference sequence). V was shortened by 0 bases and J by 6 bases, with 21 bases between the two germline ends. This CDR3 reads CATSREGPRQISREQYF. CDR3 bases: TGTGCCACCAGCAGAGAAGGTCCGAGACAGATTAGTCGCGAGCAGTACTTC.

The chain combines TRBV6-5 with TRBJ2-1; D gene uncertain. Deletions cut 0 bases from V and 7 bases from J, with 10 bases between. In germline, CDR1 is MNHEY, CDR2 SVGAGI. This CDR3 has 14 amino acids. The CDR3 DNA reads TGTGCCAGCAGTTACTCGATGTCAGGAAATGAGCAGTTCTTC. Its translation: CASSYSMSGNEQFF.

The chain is built from TRBV6-5 and TRBJ1-2; possible D gene TRBD1, 5 bases. The V gene lost 10 bases and the J gene lost 0 bases, with 18 bases spanning the gap. CDR1 and CDR2 (germline): MNHEY, SVGAGI. The CDR3 covers 15 residues. CDR3 amino acids: CATRATGVTNYGYTF. CDR3 sequence (DNA): TGTGCCACCAGAGCCACAGGAGTCACTAACTATGGCTACACCTTC.

This clone was seen a few times. The chain combines TRBV5-5 with TRBJ2-7; 9 positions match TRBD2. CDR1 and CDR2 from the germline V gene are SGHKS and YYEKEE (reference sequence). The CDR3 covers 15 residues. The trim removed 0 bases at V and 5 bases at J, leaving 6 bases unmatched. CDR3 DNA: TGTGCCAGCAGCTTGGGCTCTAGCGGGGTACACGAGCAGTACTTC. It codes for CASSLGSSGVHEQYF.

This chain uses TRBV6-5 with TRBJ2-2; a weak D match, TRBD1 (6 bases). Germline CDR1 and CDR2: MNHEY and SVGAGI. The CDR3 is 13 residues long. V shed 4 bases and J shed 5 bases, with 8 bases lying between them. For the CDR3, the DNA is TGTGCCAGCAGTTCCACAGGGACCGGGGAGCTGTTTTTT. It is translated as CASSSTGTGELFF.

The CDR3 is CASSPTSGGKTQYF. DNA for the CDR3: TGTGCCAGCTCACCAACTTCAGGGGGCAAGACCCAGTACTTC. The chain uses TRBV18 and TRBJ2-5, with 8 nucleotides matching TRBD1. Germline CDR1 and CDR2: KGHSH and LQKENI. The CDR3 sequence is 14 residues long. The V and J ends lost 2 bases and 6 bases, in that order; junction bases with no gene match: 5. Drawing the rest from reference TRBV18 and TRBJ2-5, the complete variable domain is NAGVMQNPRHLVRRRGQEARLRCSPMKGHSHVYWYRQLPEEGLKFMVYLQKENIIDESGMPKERFSAEFPKEGPSILRIQQVVRGDSAAYFCASSPTSGGKTQYFGPGTRLLVL.

The V and J genes are TRBV7-9 and TRBJ1-4, with TRBD1 matching over 7 bases. After removal of 2 bases from V and 0 bases from J, the junction contained 3 bases not matched to a gene. The CDR3 loop spans 16 amino acids. Germline V CDR1 and CDR2: SEHNR, FQNEAQ (reference sequence). The CDR3 sequence is CASSLWGTATNEKLFF. The CDR3 coding sequence is TGTGCCAGCAGCTTATGGGGGACAGCAACTAATGAAAAACTGTTTTTT.

The chain uses TRBV7-2 and TRBJ2-7, with 10 nucleotides matching TRBD1. This CDR3 is 14 amino acids long. V gave up 1 base and J gave up 7 bases; unmatched junction bases: 4. The germline V gene encodes CDR1 SGHTA and CDR2 FQGNSA. The DNA of the CDR3 is TGTGCCAGCAGCTTAGGACAGGGGGCGCTTGAGCAGTACTTC. This encodes CASSLGQGALEQYF.

The CDR3 loop reads CARQGQGALPEQYF. The CDR3 DNA reads TGTGCCAGACAAGGACAGGGGGCTCTTCCCGAGCAGTACTTC. The chain has TRBV2 and TRBJ2-7; 11 nucleotides agree with TRBD1. The V gene's germline CDR1 is SNHLY and CDR2 FYNNEI. This CDR3 comprises 14 residues. With V trimmed by 9 bases and J by 6 bases, 10 bases remained unmatched.

DNA for the CDR3: TGTGCCATCAGACTCCCGGGACTAGCGGGAGAATCCGTACTCTACGAGCAGTACTTC. It encodes CAIRLPGLAGESVLYEQYF. The rearrangement joins TRBV10-3 to TRBJ2-7, with TRBD2 matching over 14 bases. Germline CDR1 reads ENHRY; CDR2 reads SYGVKD. CDR3 length: 19 residues. Losses at the gene ends were 6 bases for V and 3 bases for J; bases not matched to a gene: 16.

The V and J genes are TRBV4-1 and TRBJ1-1; TRBD1 might be the D (5 bases). The CDR3 spans 16 residues. The germline V gene encodes CDR1 MGHRA and CDR2 YSYEKL. V gave up 0 bases and J gave up 1 base, with 12 bases separating them. The CDR3 bases are TGCGCCAGCAGCCAAGATACGCAGGGTCGGAACACTGAAGCTTTCTTT. The encoded protein is CASSQDTQGRNTEAFF.

This clone showed up just once. The chain recombines TRBV24-1 with TRBJ2-2; 9 bases are shared with TRBD1. The CDR3 is 17 residues long. Germline V gene sequence: CDR1 KGHDR, CDR2 SFDVKD. V lost 2 bases to trimming and J lost 0 bases; unmatched junction nucleotides: 3. The CDR3 sequence is CATSDSGQGPNTGELFF. The DNA for the CDR3 is TGTGCCACCAGTGATTCCGGACAGGGGCCGAACACCGGGGAGCTGTTTTTT.

V usage is TRBV2 and J usage is TRBJ1-5, with a weak D call TRBD1 (5 bases). The V gene's germline CDR1 is SNHLY and CDR2 FYNNEI. The CDR3 totals 13 residues. Trimming removed 6 bases from V and 3 bases from J, with 9 bases in between. The CDR3 DNA follows: TGTGCCAGCAGGGGGGACTTCAATCAGCCCCAGCATTTT. Residues: CASRGDFNQPQHF.

The rearrangement uses TRBV7-9 and TRBJ2-3; 11 bases map to TRBD2. Germline assignment: CDR1 SEHNR and CDR2 FQNEAQ (reference sequence). The CDR3 totals 19 residues. The V segment lost 8 bases and the J segment 0 bases; nucleotides outside the gene matches: 16. CDR3 DNA: TGTGCCAGCTCGGGACTAGCGGCCCTCGAAAGGGGGAGCACAGATACGCAGTATTTT. It encodes CASSGLAALERGSTDTQYF.

The chain joins TRBV25-1 to TRBJ2-5; perhaps TRBD1 as D (6 bases). Trimming took off 6 bases at V and 4 bases at J, with 12 bases between the two ends. CDR1 is MGHDK, CDR2 SYGVNS, per germline. This CDR3 contains 13 residues. The CDR3 loop is CASRDVRGETQYF. CDR3 nucleotide sequence: TGTGCCAGCAGGGACGTCAGGGGAGAGACCCAGTACTTC.